The clone carrying this TCR beta chain was detected many times. Beta-chain TCR CDR3 regions were amplified from RNA transcripts. HTBI-primed first-round RT-PCR preceded second-round multiplex PCR. A single record per CDR3 protein comes from TCRdb applying MiXCR to the multiplex PCR reads. This table holds a few hundred thousand distinct CDR3 sequences, approximately 18% found once. In this cohort's terms, stable hyperthyroidism meant no ophthalmopathy by 18 months of follow-up. Excluded: other autoimmune disease, uncontrolled infection, pregnancy or lactation. These data belong to a study of Graves' ophthalmopathy and Graves' hyperthyroidism. Study-wide background: Prior to any treatment, peripheral blood was collected at the time of initial diagnosis.

CDR3 size: 16 residues. The germline CDR1 and CDR2 sequences are SGHRS and YFSETQ. Trimming stripped 0 bases from V and 3 bases from J, with 12 bases between. The rearrangement joins TRBV5-1 to TRBJ2-2; TRBD2 might be the D (6 bases). Sequenced material: peripheral blood. This TCR came from an adult woman with stable Graves' hyperthyroidism. As DNA, the CDR3 is TGCGCCAGCAGCTTGGTCGGGAGTCACGACACCGGGGAGCTGTTTTTT. Translated: CASSLVGSHDTGELFF.